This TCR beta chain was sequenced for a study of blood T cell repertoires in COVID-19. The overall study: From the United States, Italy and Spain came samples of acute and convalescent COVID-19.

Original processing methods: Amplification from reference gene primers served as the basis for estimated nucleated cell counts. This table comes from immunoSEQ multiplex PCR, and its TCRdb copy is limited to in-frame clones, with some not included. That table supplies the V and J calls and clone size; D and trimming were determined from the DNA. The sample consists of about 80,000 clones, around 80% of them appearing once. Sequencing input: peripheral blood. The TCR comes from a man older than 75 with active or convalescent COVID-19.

The CDR3 sequence: CASSRTSYEQYF. The CDR3 coding sequence is TGTGCCAGCAGCCGGACTAGCTACGAGCAGTACTTC. This chain joins TRBV7-2 and TRBJ2-7, with 7 bases matching TRBD2. After removal of 5 bases from V and 3 bases from J, the junction contained 1 base not matched to a gene. The CDR3 runs to 12 residues. Germline lookup yields CDR1 SGHTA and CDR2 FQGNSA.